Presented here are 18 T cell receptor beta chains from one specimen sequenced in a study of CD8 T cells in ankylosing spondylitis. Each CDR3 protein gets one entry after TCRdb re-called the 5' RACE reads with MiXCR. This table holds about 190,000 distinct CDR3 sequences, about an eighth found once. Sequencing was done on a sample of blood, either unsorted or a sorted T cell fraction (not recorded which). The source is a female donor with ankylosing spondylitis or in good health (not recorded which).

This clonotype has at least ten counts. The rearrangement uses TRBV29-1 and TRBJ1-5; D uncertain. Trimming removed 7 bases from V and 7 bases from J, with 17 bases in between. Germline V gene data show CDR1 as SQVTM and CDR2 as ANQGSEA. CDR3 length: 13 amino acids. The CDR3 coding sequence is TGCAGCGCTACGGACGGCCCGGCGCAGCCCCAGCATTTT. This encodes CSATDGPAQPQHF.

This chain uses TRBV15 with TRBJ2-7; 7 bases are a match to TRBD2. Germline CDR1 reads LNHNV; CDR2 reads YYDKDF (reference sequence). The ends lost 0 bases at V and 3 bases at J; junction bases unmatched: 5. This CDR3 has 15 amino acids. The CDR3 sequence: CATSRDRLASYEQYF. CDR3 coding DNA: TGTGCCACCAGCAGAGATAGACTAGCTAGCTACGAGCAGTACTTC.

V usage is TRBV27 and J usage is TRBJ2-1, with TRBD2 identical over 15 bases. Per germline, CDR1 MNHEY and CDR2 SMNVEV (reference sequence). V gave up 3 bases and J gave up 5 bases; unmatched junction bases: 8. The CDR3 is made up of 18 amino acids. The CDR3 region is CASSFWGLAGGQDNEQFF. The CDR3 DNA reads TGTGCCAGCAGTTTTTGGGGACTAGCGGGAGGACAAGACAATGAGCAGTTCTTC.

Ten or more counts support this clonotype. The rearrangement links TRBV12-3 or TRBV12-4 to TRBJ2-7; 7 bases align to TRBD2. The V segment lost 6 bases and the J segment 7 bases; nucleotides outside the gene matches: 3. The CDR3 loop spans 11 amino acids. The CDR3 coding sequence is TGTGCCAGCAGCCCCGGGAGGGAGCAGTACTTC. Amino acid sequence: CASSPGREQYF.

This clonotype has at least ten counts. The chain employs TRBV20-1 and TRBJ1-5, with no clear D. CDR1 DFQATT and CDR2 SNEGSKA come from the germline V gene (reference sequence). The CDR3 length is 15 residues. The germline V and J ends were trimmed by 0 bases and 5 bases, with 14 bases remaining between them. CDR3 loop: CSARDFVRSDQPQHF. The CDR3 DNA sequence: TGCAGTGCTAGAGATTTTGTAAGATCCGATCAGCCCCAGCATTTT.

This clonotype was observed a handful of times. V is TRBV5-1 and J is TRBJ2-3, with 7 bases lining up with TRBD2. The CDR3 totals 15 residues. CDR1 and CDR2 from the germline V gene are SGHRS and YFSETQ. J was trimmed by 4 bases and V by 5 bases; bases with no gene match: 10. The CDR3 region is CASSDSPTSADTQYF. The CDR3 DNA follows: TGCGCCAGCAGTGACAGCCCAACTAGCGCAGATACGCAGTATTTT.

The V call is TRBV6-1, the J call TRBJ2-7; D might be TRBD2 (5 bases). The CDR3 contains 16 residues. CDR1 and CDR2 (germline): MNHNS, SASEGT. V shed 0 bases and J shed 6 bases, with 18 bases lying between them. CDR3 sequence: CASSEALSRVLLEQYF. The CDR3 DNA follows: TGTGCCAGCAGTGAAGCGCTTTCGAGGGTTCTTCTCGAGCAGTACTTC.

Comments on this clonotype: This could be a read error, since a much larger clone is one nucleotide away. The chain couples TRBV3-1 to TRBJ2-7; D perhaps matches TRBD2 (6 bases). This CDR3 spans 15 amino acids. CDR1 and CDR2 from the germline V gene are LGHDT and YNNKEL (reference sequence). The CDR3 region has the DNA TGTGCCAGCAACCAAGAGGGCGGGGCATCCTACGAGCAGTACTTC. Encoded protein: CASNQEGGASYEQYF.

The J gene is TRBJ2-5, the V gene TRBV5-1, with 9 bases matching TRBD1. V shed 4 bases and J 5 bases; nucleotides not matched to a gene: 6. Germline assignment: CDR1 SGHRS and CDR2 YFSETQ. This CDR3 contains 14 residues. CDR3 DNA sequence: TGCGCCAGCAGCGCCGGACAGGGGAGGGAGACCCAGTACTTC. Translation gives CASSAGQGRETQYF.

This clonotype was seen ten or more times. This chain uses TRBV24-1 with TRBJ1-2, with TRBD1 matching over 9 bases. CDR1 is KGHDR, CDR2 SFDVKD, per germline. Trimming at V came to 7 bases and at J to 6 bases, leaving 11 bases not matched to a gene. This CDR3 has 15 amino acids. The CDR3 protein is CATSSYGTGINGYTF. CDR3 in DNA: TGTGCCACCAGCTCTTACGGGACAGGGATCAATGGCTACACCTTC.

This clonotype was recorded many times. This chain connects TRBV4-2 to TRBJ2-1; TRBD2 agrees at 10 bases. Looked up from germline, CDR1 is LGHNA and CDR2 is YNFKEQ. The CDR3 sequence is 15 residues long. Germline trimming cut 0 bases from V and 9 bases from J; bases unmatched to any gene: 5. CDR3 DNA sequence: TGTGCCAGCAGCCAAGATTCCCTAGCGGGAGCTGAGCAGTTCTTC. It specifies CASSQDSLAGAEQFF.

Ten or more counts support this clonotype. The CDR3 loop is CASSHSGIAYEQYF. The CDR3 coding sequence is TGTGCCAGCAGTCATAGCGGGATTGCCTACGAGCAGTACTTC. The gene calls are TRBV12-3 or TRBV12-4 and TRBJ2-7, with TRBD2 matching over 8 bases. The V gene end was trimmed by 5 bases and the J gene end by 2 bases; junction bases not matched to a gene: 5. The CDR3 totals 14 residues.

This clonotype has a handful of counts. The chain is built from TRBV6-4 and TRBJ1-2; TRBD1 is a possible D gene (6 bases). Germline values: CDR1 MRHNA, CDR2 SNTAGT. Between the trimmed V and J ends, which lost 0 bases and 4 bases, there was a span of 12 bases. The CDR3 totals 15 residues. CDR3 in DNA: TGTGCCAGCAGTGACTCTGGGGGCATAGTCTATGGCTACACCTTC. Translating gives CASSDSGGIVYGYTF.

This clonotype was seen repeatedly, ten times or more. J is TRBJ1-4 and V is TRBV7-2, with D unresolved. From germline, CDR1 is SGHTA and CDR2 FQGNSA. This CDR3 has 13 amino acids. V lost 2 bases to trimming and J lost 6 bases, with 7 bases between them. The DNA for the CDR3 is TGTGCCAGCAGCTTAAACGTTGATGAAAAACTGTTTTTT. This codes for CASSLNVDEKLFF.

V and J are TRBV18 and TRBJ2-5, with D hard to call. The CDR3 runs to 12 residues. V lost 3 bases to trimming and J lost 4 bases, with 6 bases between them. Germline-derived CDR1 and CDR2 are KGHSH and LQKENI. The CDR3 sequence is CASSPIGETQYF. The CDR3 DNA reads as TGTGCCAGCTCACCGATAGGAGAGACCCAGTACTTC.

This clonotype was counted at least ten times. V and J are TRBV5-1 and TRBJ2-1; 9 bases are a match to TRBD2. This CDR3 is 17 amino acids long. V lost 2 bases and J lost 0; bases outside the gene matches: 6. Germline V gene sequence: CDR1 SGHRS, CDR2 YFSETQ. CDR3 bases: TGCGCCAGCAGCTTAGCTAGCGGGGTGAGCTCCTACAATGAGCAGTTCTTC. Its protein product is CASSLASGVSSYNEQFF.

Many counts were recorded for this clonotype. V is TRBV14 and J is TRBJ2-7; D perhaps matches TRBD2 (6 bases). The length of the CDR3 is 12 residues. Between the trimmed V and J ends, which lost 4 bases and 6 bases, there was a span of 10 bases. Germline-derived CDR1 and CDR2 are SGHDN and FVKESK. The CDR3 nucleotides read TGTGCCAGCAGCCTAACTAGCCGCGAGCAGTACTTC. It encodes CASSLTSREQYF.

This clonotype was seen a handful of times. The chain is built from TRBV18 and TRBJ2-5; D might be TRBD1 or TRBD2, each matching 6 bases. Germline values: CDR1 KGHSH, CDR2 LQKENI. The CDR3 runs to 14 residues. With 0 bases removed from V and 13 bases from J, the gap between germline ends came to 18 bases. The CDR3 DNA sequence: TGTGCCAGCTCACCACCAACCCGGGGGCAGGGACTGTACTTC. It specifies CASSPPTRGQGLYF.